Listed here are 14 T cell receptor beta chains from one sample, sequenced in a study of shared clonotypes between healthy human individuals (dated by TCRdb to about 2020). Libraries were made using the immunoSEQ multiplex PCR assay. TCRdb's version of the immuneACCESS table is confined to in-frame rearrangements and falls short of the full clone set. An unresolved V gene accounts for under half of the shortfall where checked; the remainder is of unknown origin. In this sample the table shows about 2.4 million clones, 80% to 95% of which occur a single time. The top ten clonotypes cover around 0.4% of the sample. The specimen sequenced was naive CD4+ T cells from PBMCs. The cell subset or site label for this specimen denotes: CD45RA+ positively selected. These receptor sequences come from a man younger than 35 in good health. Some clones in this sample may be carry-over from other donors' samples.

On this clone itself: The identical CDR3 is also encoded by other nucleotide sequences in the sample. The DNA of the CDR3 is TGTGCCAGCAGCTTAGAACGGGAGGCCGAGCAGTACTTC. Protein product: CASSLEREAEQYF. The chain links TRBV7-2 to TRBJ2-7; 7 bases line up with TRBD2. CDR3 size: 13 residues. V was pared by 1 base and J by 6 bases, with 3 bases of the junction left unmatched. CDR1 and CDR2 (germline): SGHTA, FQGNSA.

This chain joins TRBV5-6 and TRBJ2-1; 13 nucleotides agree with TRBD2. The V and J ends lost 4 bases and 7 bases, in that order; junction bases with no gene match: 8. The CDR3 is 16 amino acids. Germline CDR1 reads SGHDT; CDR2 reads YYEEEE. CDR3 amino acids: CASSEAGLAGKNEQFF. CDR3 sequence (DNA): TGTGCCAGCAGCGAGGCGGGACTAGCGGGAAAGAATGAGCAGTTCTTC.

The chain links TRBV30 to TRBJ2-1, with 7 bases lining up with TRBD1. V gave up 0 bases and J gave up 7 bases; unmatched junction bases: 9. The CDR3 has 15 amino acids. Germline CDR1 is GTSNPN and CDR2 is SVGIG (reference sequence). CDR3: CAWSVLRQGWNEQFF. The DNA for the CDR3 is TGTGCCTGGAGTGTACTTCGACAGGGTTGGAATGAGCAGTTCTTC.

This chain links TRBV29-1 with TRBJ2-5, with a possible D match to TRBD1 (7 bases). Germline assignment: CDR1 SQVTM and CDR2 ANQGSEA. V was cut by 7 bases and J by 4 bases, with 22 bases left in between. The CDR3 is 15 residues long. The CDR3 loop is CSADREQGRRETQYF. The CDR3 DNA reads TGCAGCGCAGATAGGGAACAGGGGAGGCGAGAGACCCAGTACTTC. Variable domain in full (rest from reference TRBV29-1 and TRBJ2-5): SAVISQKPSRDICQRGTSLTIQCQVDSQVTMMFWYRQQPGQSLTLIATANQGSEATYESGFVIDKFPISRPNLTFSTLTVSNMSPEDSSIYLCSADREQGRRETQYFGPGTRLLVL.

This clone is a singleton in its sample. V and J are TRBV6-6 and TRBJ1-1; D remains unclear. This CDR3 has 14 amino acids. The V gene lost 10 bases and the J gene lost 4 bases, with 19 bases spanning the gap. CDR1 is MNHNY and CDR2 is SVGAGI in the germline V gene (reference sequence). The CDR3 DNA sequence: TGTGCCACCTCAGATCAAGGGAAGGCCACTGAAGCTTTCTTT. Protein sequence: CATSDQGKATEAFF.

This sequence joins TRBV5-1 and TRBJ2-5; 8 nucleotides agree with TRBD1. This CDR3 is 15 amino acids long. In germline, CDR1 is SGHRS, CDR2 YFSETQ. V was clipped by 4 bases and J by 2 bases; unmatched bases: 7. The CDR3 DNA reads TGCGCCAGCAGCCGGACAGGGTGGATTCAAGAGACCCAGTACTTC. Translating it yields CASSRTGWIQETQYF.

The CDR3 DNA sequence: TGTGCCAGCAGCTTAGTACGGGACGGGGCATACGAGCAGTACTTC. The encoded protein is CASSLVRDGAYEQYF. This sequence joins TRBV7-9 and TRBJ2-7; possibly TRBD1 or TRBD2 for D (5 bases each). Trimming removed 1 base at V and 4 bases at J, with 14 bases between. CDR1 is SEHNR, CDR2 FQNEAQ, per germline (reference sequence). The CDR3 runs 15 residues.

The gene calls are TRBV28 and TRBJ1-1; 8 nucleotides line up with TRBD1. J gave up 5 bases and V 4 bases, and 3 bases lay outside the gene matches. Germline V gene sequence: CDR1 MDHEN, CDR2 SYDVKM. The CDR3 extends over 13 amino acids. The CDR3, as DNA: TGTGCCAGCAGTTACAGGGGGGGGACTGAAGCTTTCTTT. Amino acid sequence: CASSYRGGTEAFF.

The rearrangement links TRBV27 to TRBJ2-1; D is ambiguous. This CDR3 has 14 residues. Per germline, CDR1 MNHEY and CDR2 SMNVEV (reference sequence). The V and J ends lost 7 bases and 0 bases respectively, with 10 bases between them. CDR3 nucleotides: TGTGCCAGCACCCCCTTGAGCTCCTACAATGAGCAGTTCTTC. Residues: CASTPLSSYNEQFF.

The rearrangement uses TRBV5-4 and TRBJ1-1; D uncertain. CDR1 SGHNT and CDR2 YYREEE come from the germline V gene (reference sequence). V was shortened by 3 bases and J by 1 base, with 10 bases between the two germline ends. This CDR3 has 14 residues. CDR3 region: CASSSPNENTEAFF. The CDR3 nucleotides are TGTGCCAGCAGCTCGCCCAATGAGAACACTGAAGCTTTCTTT.

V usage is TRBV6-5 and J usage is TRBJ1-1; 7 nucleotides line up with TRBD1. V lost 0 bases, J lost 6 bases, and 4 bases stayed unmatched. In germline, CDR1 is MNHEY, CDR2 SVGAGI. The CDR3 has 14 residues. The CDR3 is CASSYSQGSAEAFF. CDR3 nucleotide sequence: TGTGCCAGCAGTTACTCACAGGGGAGCGCTGAAGCTTTCTTT.

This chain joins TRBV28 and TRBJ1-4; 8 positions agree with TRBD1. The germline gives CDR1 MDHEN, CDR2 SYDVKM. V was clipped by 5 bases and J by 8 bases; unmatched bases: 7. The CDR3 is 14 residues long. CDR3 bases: TGTGCCAGCAGTGACGGACAGGGCTCGGAAAAACTGTTTTTT. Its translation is CASSDGQGSEKLFF.

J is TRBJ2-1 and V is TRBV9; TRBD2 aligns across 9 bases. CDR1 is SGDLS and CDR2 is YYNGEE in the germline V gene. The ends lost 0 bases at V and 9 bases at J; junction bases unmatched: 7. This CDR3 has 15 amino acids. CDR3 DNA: TGTGCCAGCAGCGTAGGGCGGCTAGCGGGATCTGAGCAGTTCTTC. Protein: CASSVGRLAGSEQFF.

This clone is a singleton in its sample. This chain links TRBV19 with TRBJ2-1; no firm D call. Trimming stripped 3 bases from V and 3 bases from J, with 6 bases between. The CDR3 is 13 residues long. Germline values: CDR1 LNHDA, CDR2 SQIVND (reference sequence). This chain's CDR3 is CASSMGFYNEQFF. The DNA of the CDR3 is TGTGCCAGTAGTATGGGATTCTACAATGAGCAGTTCTTC.